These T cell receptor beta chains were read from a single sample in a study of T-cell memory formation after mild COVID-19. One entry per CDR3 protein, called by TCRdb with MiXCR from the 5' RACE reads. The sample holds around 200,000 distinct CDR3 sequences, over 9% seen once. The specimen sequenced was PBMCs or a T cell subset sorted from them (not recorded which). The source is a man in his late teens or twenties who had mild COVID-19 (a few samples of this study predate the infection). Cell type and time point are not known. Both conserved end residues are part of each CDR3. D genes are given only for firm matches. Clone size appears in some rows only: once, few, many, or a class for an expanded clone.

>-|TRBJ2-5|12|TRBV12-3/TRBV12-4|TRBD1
TGTGCCAGCAGTCACAGGACAGGGACCCAGTACTTC
CASSHRTGTQYF
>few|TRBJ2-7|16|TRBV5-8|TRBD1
TGTGCCAGCAGCTTCGGACCCGGGACAGGGAGGCCCGAGCAGTACTTC
CASSFGPGTGRPEQYF
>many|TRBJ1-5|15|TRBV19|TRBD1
TGTGCCAGTGCCCCAGGGGGCGTTCGCAATCAGCCCCAGCATTTT
CASAPGGVRNQPQHF
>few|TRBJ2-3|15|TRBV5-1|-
TGCGCCAGCAGCCGGGACCAAGGCAGATCAGATACGCAGTATTTT
CASSRDQGRSDTQYF
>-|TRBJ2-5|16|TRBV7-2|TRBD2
TGTGCCAGCAGCCCTATCTGGATAGCGGGGGAAGAGACCCAGTACTTC
CASSPIWIAGEETQYF
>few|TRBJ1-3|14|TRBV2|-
TGTGCCAGCAGTCAGTCTTCGGAGGGAAACACCATATATTTT
CASSQSSEGNTIYF
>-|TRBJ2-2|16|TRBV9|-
TGTGCCAGCAGCGGCACGGGTCTCGCGAACACCGGGGAGCTGTTTTTT
CASSGTGLANTGELFF
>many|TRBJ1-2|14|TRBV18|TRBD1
TGTGCCAGCTCACCGCGACAGGGGAACTATGGCTACACCTTC
CASSPRQGNYGYTF
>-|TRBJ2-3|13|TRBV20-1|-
TGCAGTGCTAGTCAGGGGAGCACAGATACGCAGTATTTT
CSASQGSTDTQYF
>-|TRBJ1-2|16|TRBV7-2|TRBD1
TGTGCCAGCAGCTTACCGAGGGGGCGATTGGCCTATGGCTACACCTTC
CASSLPRGRLAYGYTF
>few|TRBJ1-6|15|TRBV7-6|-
TGTGCCAGCAGCTTAGAATGGGGGAATAATTCACCCCTCCACTTT
CASSLEWGNNSPLHF
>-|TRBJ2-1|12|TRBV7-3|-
TGTGCCAGCAGCTTCGGGGACAATGAGCAGTTCTTC
CASSFGDNEQFF
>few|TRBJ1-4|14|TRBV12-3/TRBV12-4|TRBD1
TGTGCCAGCAGTCAGGGACAGGGGAAGGAAAAACTGTTTTTT
CASSQGQGKEKLFF
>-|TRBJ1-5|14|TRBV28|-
TGTGCCAGCAGTCCGGACAGACTTGATCAGCCCCAGCATTTT
CASSPDRLDQPQHF
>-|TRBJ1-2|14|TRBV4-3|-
TGCGCCAGCAGCCAGGACTTGACATCCCACGGCTACACCTTC
CASSQDLTSHGYTF
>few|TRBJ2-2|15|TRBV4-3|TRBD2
TGCGCCAGCAGCCACGGCGGGGGGGCCGGCGGGGAGCTGTTTTTT
CASSHGGGAGGELFF
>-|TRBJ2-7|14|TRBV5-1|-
TGCGCCAGCAGCTTGGTGGCACTTCGAAACGAGCAGTACTTC
CASSLVALRNEQYF